These 6 T cell receptor beta chains were all obtained from the same sample, sequenced in a study of T cell responses to AZD1222 COVID-19 vaccine. The table came from immunoSEQ multiplex PCR; TCRdb's copy has only in-frame clones and leaves some out. The repertoire has some 130,000 clones, roughly nine tenths of them found once; the top ten carry 2.4%. The specimen comprised peripheral blood, sampled on day 0 of AZD1222 vaccination. The receptors were gathered from an adult in good health.

The genes are TRBV7-6 and TRBJ2-1, with TRBD2 identical over 10 bases. V trimming: 7 bases; J trimming: 4 bases; junction bases outside the gene matches: 10. This CDR3 spans 16 amino acids. Germline lookup yields CDR1 SGHVS and CDR2 FNYEAQ. CDR3 sequence (DNA): TGTGCCAGCACGAATACCGGTAGCGGGAGGTACAATGAGCAGTTCTTC. Translated, it gives CASTNTGSGRYNEQFF.

This chain links TRBV6-5 with TRBJ2-7, with no clear D. This CDR3 is built from 11 residues. Trimming removed 6 bases at V and 6 bases at J, with 9 bases between. Germline values: CDR1 MNHEY, CDR2 SVGAGI. Written as DNA, the CDR3 is TGTGCCAGCAGGTTTGAGGTCGAGCAGTACTTC. Translated: CASRFEVEQYF.

The chain employs TRBV5-1 and TRBJ2-1, with TRBD1 matching over 8 bases. The V and J ends lost 4 bases and 1 base, in that order; junction bases with no gene match: 4. The CDR3 has 15 amino acids. Per germline, CDR1 SGHRS and CDR2 YFSETQ. CDR3 loop: CASSLTGASYNEQFF. DNA of the CDR3: TGCGCCAGCAGCCTGACAGGGGCTTCCTACAATGAGCAGTTCTTC.

The chain recombines TRBV5-1 with TRBJ2-1, with 10 bases matching TRBD1. Trimming removed 4 bases from V and 10 bases from J; junction bases left unmatched: 29. This CDR3 is built from 21 residues. Germline CDR1 and CDR2: SGHRS and YFSETQ. This CDR3 is CASSLAVIWTGGQWMRGEQFF. The CDR3 bases are TGCGCCAGCAGCCTGGCCGTCATTTGGACAGGGGGACAGTGGATGCGTGGGGAGCAGTTCTTC.

This chain joins TRBV7-8 and TRBJ2-3; D unclear. V lost 2 bases to trimming and J lost 8 bases, with 11 bases between them. The V gene's germline CDR1 is SGHVS and CDR2 FQNEAQ. CDR3 length: 13 amino acids. The CDR3 spells CASSLTKVFTQYF. The CDR3 bases are TGTGCCAGCAGCTTAACCAAGGTGTTTACGCAGTATTTT.

The CDR3 is CASSSPATRNTGELFF. Here the CDR3 DNA reads TGTGCCAGCAGTTCACCAGCGACGAGGAACACCGGGGAGCTGTTTTTT. The rearrangement uses TRBV28 and TRBJ2-2, with D hard to call. The CDR3 extends over 16 amino acids. The V gene lost 4 bases and the J gene lost 1 base, with 13 bases spanning the gap. The V gene's germline CDR1 is MDHEN and CDR2 SYDVKM.